The next 20 T cell receptor beta chains were all read from a single sample in a study of blood T cells in healthy people across ages. Together with a sample-barcoded 5' primer, a J-beta primer mix was included in a second PCR lasting roughly 6 to 12 cycles. TCRdb called the 5' RACE reads again in MiXCR, with one record for every CDR3 protein. The table records 1 million or so distinct CDR3 sequences, 45% of them present only once. What was sequenced was blood. The receptors come from a woman aged 55-70 years in good health.

This clonotype was counted between two and nine times. The chain joins TRBV15 to TRBJ2-1; unclear D gene. The CDR3 length is 15 residues. The germline V gene has CDR1 LNHNV and CDR2 YYDKDF (reference sequence). Trimming pared 4 bases from V and 0 bases from J, leaving 10 bases between. CDR3 in amino acids: CATSTFLSSYNEQFF. In nucleotides, the CDR3 is TGTGCCACCAGCACCTTCCTGAGCTCCTACAATGAGCAGTTCTTC.

V usage is TRBV5-1 and J usage is TRBJ2-1; TRBD2 agrees at 11 bases. Germline V gene data show CDR1 as SGHRS and CDR2 as YFSETQ. The CDR3 has 17 amino acids. After removal of 3 bases from V and 0 bases from J, the junction contained 5 bases not matched to a gene. The CDR3 region has the DNA TGCGCCAGCAGCTCCACTAGCGGGAGCGCCTCCTACAATGAGCAGTTCTTC. Encoded protein: CASSSTSGSASYNEQFF.

The chain recombines TRBV20-1 with TRBJ2-3; TRBD2 matches at 8 bases. Germline V gene lookup returns CDR1 DFQATT and CDR2 SNEGSKA (reference sequence). CDR3 length: 15 amino acids. V was pared by 3 bases and J by 6 bases, with 11 bases of the junction left unmatched. Written as DNA, the CDR3 is TGCAGTGCTAGCGGGAGGGCGGAAAATCCCGATACGCAGTATTTT. Encoded protein: CSASGRAENPDTQYF.

J is TRBJ2-1 and V is TRBV29-1, with D unclear. CDR1 SQVTM and CDR2 ANQGSEA come from the germline V gene. This CDR3 spans 14 amino acids. The ends were cut back, 4 bases at V and 4 bases at J, with 14 bases in the middle. In nucleotides, the CDR3 is TGCAGCGTTGCGGCAACTACCATTTACAATGAGCAGTTCTTC. The encoded protein is CSVAATTIYNEQFF.

About this clonotype: At one end, the junction sequence differs from germline, possibly due to a read error. This chain links TRBV13 with TRBJ2-1; D tentatively reads TRBD1 or TRBD2 (7 bases each). Per germline, CDR1 PRHDT and CDR2 FYEKMQ (reference sequence). The CDR3 length is 14 residues. CDR3 nucleotide sequence: TGTGCCAGCAGCGTAGGGGGCGGGGGCAATGAGCAGTTCTTC. Amino acids: CASSVGGGGNEQFF.

This clonotype was observed a few times. V is TRBV5-1 and J is TRBJ2-1; 12 nucleotides match TRBD2. Trimming at V came to 5 bases and at J to 3 bases, leaving 3 bases not matched to a gene. From germline, CDR1 is SGHRS and CDR2 YFSETQ. CDR3 length: 15 residues. The CDR3 region is CASSWTSGDYNEQFF. The CDR3 DNA follows: TGCGCCAGCAGTTGGACTAGCGGGGACTACAATGAGCAGTTCTTC.

The CDR3 is CASKVVLNTEAFF. The CDR3 region has the DNA TGCGCCAGCAAGGTGGTATTGAACACTGAAGCTTTCTTT. The J gene is TRBJ1-1, the V gene TRBV5-1; D gene uncertain. Germline V CDR1 and CDR2: SGHRS, YFSETQ. V was shortened by 6 bases and J by 0 bases, with 9 bases between the two germline ends. The CDR3 covers 13 residues.

This sequence joins TRBV9 and TRBJ2-7, with D possibly being TRBD1 or TRBD2 (5 bases each). The DNA end lines up better with TRBJ2-5; the J call may be wrong. The CDR3 totals 15 residues. Germline CDR1 reads SGDLS; CDR2 reads YYNGEE. This chain's CDR3 is CASSDSGTLRETQYF. As DNA, the CDR3 is TGTGCCAGCAGTGATTCCGGGACCCTCCGGGAGACCCAGTACTTC.

The chain employs TRBV20-1 and TRBJ2-7; D is unclear. This CDR3 is built from 12 residues. The germline gives CDR1 DFQATT, CDR2 SNEGSKA (reference sequence). V was trimmed by 2 bases and J by 5 bases, leaving 10 bases between them. The CDR3 is CSARTTSHEQYF. The DNA for the CDR3 is TGCAGTGCTAGAACCACATCCCACGAGCAGTACTTC.

The chain carries TRBV19 and TRBJ2-4; 7 bases map to TRBD1. Gene TRBJ2-5 matches the end of the DNA better, so the J call may be wrong. CDR1 is LNHDA, CDR2 SQIVND, per germline (reference sequence). CDR3 length: 14 residues. The CDR3 sequence is CASRPRDRQETQYF. DNA for the CDR3: TGTGCCAGTAGGCCTCGGGACAGACAAGAGACCCAGTACTTC.

The J gene is TRBJ2-6, the V gene TRBV6-6; D tentatively fits TRBD1 or TRBD2 (6 bases each). V was shortened by 7 bases and J by 4 bases, with 14 bases between the two germline ends. The CDR3 is made up of 15 amino acids. Germline V lookup: CDR1 MNHNY, CDR2 SVGAGI (reference sequence). CDR3 residues: CASTLGGYGANVLTF. The CDR3, as DNA: TGTGCCAGCACTCTAGGGGGGTACGGGGCCAACGTCCTGACTTTC.

This rearrangement joins TRBV20-1 to TRBJ2-1, with 8 nucleotides matching TRBD2. Germline V gene lookup returns CDR1 DFQATT and CDR2 SNEGSKA (reference sequence). After removal of 6 bases from V and 6 bases from J, the junction contained 10 bases not matched to a gene. This CDR3 is 14 amino acids long. For the CDR3, the DNA is TGCAGTGCCTACGAAGGCGGGAGGTTCAATGAGCAGTTCTTC. This translates into CSAYEGGRFNEQFF.

The chain combines TRBV5-1 with TRBJ2-7, with 9 nucleotides matching TRBD2. From germline, CDR1 is SGHRS and CDR2 YFSETQ. Trimming removed 3 bases from V and 1 base from J; junction bases left unmatched: 5. This CDR3 comprises 15 residues. CDR3 sequence (DNA): TGCGCCAGCAGCTCTGGACTAGCGCTATCCTACGAGCAGTACTTC. This codes for CASSSGLALSYEQYF.

The chain combines TRBV20-1 with TRBJ2-3; TRBD2 matches at 10 bases. The germline V gene encodes CDR1 DFQATT and CDR2 SNEGSKA (reference sequence). Trimming cost V 1 base and J 3 bases; bases outside gene matches: 7. The CDR3 consists of 16 residues. This CDR3 is CSARGTSGIGTDTQYF. CDR3 in DNA: TGCAGTGCTAGAGGAACTAGCGGGATTGGTACAGATACGCAGTATTTT.

V usage is TRBV5-8 and J usage is TRBJ2-4, with TRBD1 matching 12 bases. Matching the DNA end better, TRBJ2-7 makes the J call doubtful. Germline CDR1 and CDR2: SGHTS and YDEGEE. The CDR3 has 18 amino acids. The CDR3 DNA reads as TGTGCCAGCAGCCCTACCTCCCCGGGACAGGGGGCTTATTTCGAGCAGTACTTC. Translating gives CASSPTSPGQGAYFEQYF.

CDR3 coding DNA: TGTGCCAGCAGCATTTATACCCTTAGGAGCCAACAAGAGACCCAGTACTTC. It codes for CASSIYTLRSQQETQYF. The V call is TRBV7-6, the J call TRBJ2-4; D gene ambiguous. TRBJ2-5 matches the DNA end more closely, so the J call is doubtful. From germline, CDR1 is SGHVS and CDR2 FNYEAQ. The length of the CDR3 is 17 residues.

This chain connects TRBV28 to TRBJ2-7; D is perhaps TRBD2 (5 bases). This CDR3 has 14 residues. Germline values: CDR1 MDHEN, CDR2 SYDVKM. The V end lost 8 bases, the J end lost 1 base, and 15 bases lay between the germline ends. Here the CDR3 reads CASAGDMNSYEQYF. In DNA form, the CDR3 reads TGTGCCAGCGCCGGGGATATGAATTCCTACGAGCAGTACTTC.

A note on this clonotype: A much larger clonotype is one base distant, so this may be a read error. The genes are TRBV28 and TRBJ2-7, with D perhaps matching TRBD2 (6 bases). Germline assignment: CDR1 MDHEN and CDR2 SYDVKM. CDR3 length: 16 residues. Trimming left V 6 bases short and J 7 bases short, with 25 bases between. The CDR3 bases are TGTGCCAGCAGCCCGGAGACTGGCCGGGGGTACAATGAGCAGTACTTC. It translates to CASSPETGRGYNEQYF.

This chain connects TRBV12-3 or TRBV12-4 to TRBJ2-5; 8 bases are a match to TRBD2. This CDR3 spans 12 amino acids. The V gene end was trimmed by 8 bases and the J gene end by 5 bases; junction bases not matched to a gene: 4. The CDR3 region has the DNA TGTGCCAGCGCGGGGGGCGTTGAGACCCAGTACTTC. It encodes CASAGGVETQYF.

This clonotype was detected ten times or more. The V call is TRBV18, the J call TRBJ2-5, with TRBD1 identical over 7 bases. Trimming at V came to 8 bases and at J to 2 bases, leaving 8 bases not matched to a gene. CDR1 KGHSH and CDR2 LQKENI come from the germline V gene. The CDR3 covers 14 residues. The chain's CDR3 is CASSRQGGQETQYF. In DNA form, the CDR3 reads TGTGCCAGCAGTCGACAGGGTGGACAAGAGACCCAGTACTTC.